This TCR beta chain originates from a study of blood T cell repertoires in COVID-19 (dated by TCRdb to 2019 to 2021). General notes on the study: Samples covering the acute and convalescent phases of COVID-19 were provided by collaborators in the United States, Italy and Spain. The prospective study material was composed of cDNA or gDNA derived from T cells, B-cell-depleted T cells, or PBMCs. Deeply sampled blood TCRbeta repertoires from subjects exposed to, actively infected with, or recovered from COVID-19 were included in the dataset. The repertoires were released in a freely available public database intended as a resource for research on the immune response to SARS-CoV-2. The samples were drawn from the first 160 participants of the ongoing ImmuneRACE study and from 950 to 1,500 subjects provided by 6 global collaborators. Nearly every sample came with metadata listing a de-identified subject ID, COVID-19 status, age in years and sex. Where available, HLA class I and class II types were taken from metadata supplied by the sample provider and were not determined by assay-based typing.

Study-level results and caveats: How much clinical and demographic metadata was included differed by source and by participant, and the metadata was provided uncurated.

There are 16 amino acids in the CDR3, from cysteine to phenylalanine inclusive. Only CDR3 DNA is held: 48 bases, read in frame from base 1. CDR1 KGHSH and CDR2 LQKENI were looked up in the germline V gene. The collaborating institutions used their own protocols to collect whole blood in K2EDTA tubes. Collaborator samples were shipped for TCRbeta analysis as frozen whole blood, isolated PBMCs, or DNA extracted from either sample type. This clone was detected only once. This clone's antigen is unknown. Compared with germline, one end of the junction differs, possibly owing to a read error. The sample carries other DNA sequences with the same CDR3. TCRbeta CDR3 regions were amplified from genomic DNA by means of the immunoSEQ Assay, a bias-controlled multiplex PCR. In the source study's methods: Within the assay, amplification of reference gene primers was used to estimate how many nucleated cells each sample contained. To quantify the absolute abundance of each unique TCRbeta CDR3 rearrangement, sequence reads were collapsed and filtered. For each sample, productive Simpson clonality was calculated as the square root of Simpson's diversity index over productive rearrangements. TCRdb carries this immuneACCESS record with in-frame sequences only. Its versions omit some clonotypes, under half of them owing to an unresolved V gene in the studies checked, with the rest unexplained. The V and J calls and the clone size are those of that table, but D and trimming were determined from the DNA. The sample profile shows 52,000 or so clones; around 85% of them were found once. The ten biggest clones cover 7% to 10% of the sample.

The sequenced material came from peripheral blood. The receptor's source is a woman aged 65 to 85 with active COVID-19. The receptor chain draws on TRBV18 and TRBJ1-3; 8 middle bases align to TRBD1. The CDR3 corresponds to CASSPSRQGFGNTIYF. The DNA sequence follows: TGTGCCAGCTCACCATCGCGACAGGGGTTCGGAAATACCATATATTTT.